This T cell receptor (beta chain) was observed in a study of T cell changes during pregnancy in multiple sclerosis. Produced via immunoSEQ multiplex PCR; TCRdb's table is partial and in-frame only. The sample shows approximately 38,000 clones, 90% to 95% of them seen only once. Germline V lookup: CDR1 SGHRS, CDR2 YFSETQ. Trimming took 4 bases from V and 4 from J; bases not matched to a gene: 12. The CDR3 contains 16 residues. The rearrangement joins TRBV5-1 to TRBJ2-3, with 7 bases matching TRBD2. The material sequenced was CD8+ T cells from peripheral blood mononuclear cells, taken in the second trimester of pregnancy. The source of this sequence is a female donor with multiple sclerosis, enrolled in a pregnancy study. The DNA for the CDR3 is TGCGCCAGCAGCCAGAGGGGCGGGAGAGACCCAGATACGCAGTATTTT. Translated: CASSQRGGRDPDTQYF. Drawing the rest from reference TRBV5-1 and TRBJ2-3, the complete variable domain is KAGVTQTPRYLIKTRGQQVTLSCSPISGHRSVSWYQQTPGQGLQFLFEYFSETQRNKGNFPGRFSGRQFSNSRSEMNVSTLELGDSALYLCASSQRGGRDPDTQYFGPGTRLTVL.